The 21 T cell receptor beta chains in this list originate from one sample, sequenced in a study of shared clonotypes between healthy human individuals. Here immunoSEQ multiplex PCR was the method, and the copy in TCRdb shows in-frame clones only, minus some. This sample has approximately 2.1 million clones; just over 90% occur once, and the top ten carry approximately 0.4%. The sequenced material came from naive CD4+ T cells from PBMCs. The subset here: CD45RA+ positively selected. The source of these receptors is a man between 18 and 35 years old in good health. Some clones in this sample may be carry-over from other donors' samples.

The chain has TRBV11-1 and TRBJ2-7; 7 positions match TRBD2. The length of the CDR3 is 14 residues. The ends lost 3 bases at V and 7 bases at J; junction bases unmatched: 9. Germline V gives CDR1 SGHAT, CDR2 FQDESV (reference sequence). CDR3 protein: CASSFDLMRGEQYF. CDR3 in DNA: TGTGCCAGCAGCTTTGACCTGATGCGGGGGGAGCAGTACTTC.

V usage is TRBV4-3 and J usage is TRBJ1-1; a possible D gene is TRBD1 (5 bases). Germline values: CDR1 LGHNA, CDR2 YSLEER. V dropped 6 bases and J dropped 4 bases, with 12 bases sitting between them. The CDR3 has 13 amino acids. DNA for the CDR3: TGCGCCAGCAGTTATATAAGGGGCACTGAAGCTTTCTTT. It codes for CASSYIRGTEAFF.

This chain links TRBV28 with TRBJ2-1; 11 positions match TRBD2. This CDR3 comprises 20 residues. J lost 0 bases, V lost 6 bases, and 16 bases had no gene match. The germline gives CDR1 MDHEN, CDR2 SYDVKM. CDR3 sequence: CASRGLGGLAGGRSYNEQFF. CDR3 bases: TGTGCCAGCAGAGGTCTGGGTGGGCTAGCGGGAGGACGCTCCTACAATGAGCAGTTCTTC.

This clone was picked up one time. The rearrangement joins TRBV27 to TRBJ1-1, with D possibly matching TRBD1 (5 bases). Germline CDR1 and CDR2: MNHEY and SMNVEV (reference sequence). Deletions cut 0 bases from V and 0 bases from J, with 11 bases between. The CDR3 is 16 amino acids. In nucleotides, the CDR3 is TGTGCCAGCAGTTTATCGGGACGGCTCATGAACACTGAAGCTTTCTTT. This codes for CASSLSGRLMNTEAFF.

For the CDR3, the DNA is TGTGCCAGCAGTCTACCCCTCCGTATGCGCCCTGAAGCTTTCTTT. It codes for CASSLPLRMRPEAFF. The V call is TRBV28, the J call TRBJ1-1; D gene unclear. The germline V and J ends were trimmed by 5 bases and 6 bases, with 19 bases remaining between them. The CDR3 has 15 amino acids. Germline V gene data show CDR1 as MDHEN and CDR2 as SYDVKM.

The chain combines TRBV5-4 with TRBJ2-2, with TRBD2 matching over 10 bases. The trim removed 1 base at V and 3 bases at J, leaving 9 bases unmatched. This CDR3 contains 18 residues. Looked up from germline, CDR1 is SGHNT and CDR2 is YYREEE (reference sequence). The CDR3 sequence: CASSLLPLAGGYTGELFF. The CDR3 DNA is TGTGCCAGCAGCTTGCTTCCCTTAGCGGGGGGCTACACCGGGGAGCTGTTTTTT.

The chain is built from TRBV5-1 and TRBJ2-3, with a weak D call TRBD1 (5 bases). The V end lost 6 bases, the J end lost 2 bases, and 13 bases lay between the germline ends. The germline V gene has CDR1 SGHRS and CDR2 YFSETQ. The CDR3 is made up of 14 amino acids. CDR3 nucleotide sequence: TGCGCCAGCAAAGGGGCCATCCACACAGATACGCAGTATTTT. Residues: CASKGAIHTDTQYF.

The chain joins TRBV7-8 to TRBJ2-7, with a possible D match to TRBD2 (5 bases). This CDR3 comprises 16 residues. V lost 5 bases and J 4 bases, leaving 21 bases between the germline ends. Per germline, CDR1 SGHVS and CDR2 FQNEAQ. CDR3 in amino acids: CASSRRGLAVEYEQYF. CDR3 DNA sequence: TGTGCCAGCAGCCGGCGAGGGCTAGCAGTGGAGTACGAGCAGTACTTC. Full variable domain (rest looked up from reference TRBV7-8 and TRBJ2-7): GAGVSQSPRYKVAKRGQDVALRCDPISGHVSLFWYQQALGQGPEFLTYFQNEAQLDKSGLPSDRFFAERPEGSVSTLKIQRTQQEDSAVYLCASSRRGLAVEYEQYFGPGTRLTVT.

J is TRBJ2-2 and V is TRBV7-9, with 10 bases aligning to TRBD1. CDR1 and CDR2 (germline): SEHNR, FQNEAQ (reference sequence). The CDR3 sequence is 19 residues long. Trimming at V came to 4 bases and at J to 6 bases, leaving 17 bases not matched to a gene. This chain's CDR3 is CASSSRRPGQGRSPGELFF. The CDR3 DNA reads as TGTGCCAGCAGCTCGAGACGACCGGGACAGGGGAGATCCCCCGGGGAGCTGTTTTTT.

This sequence joins TRBV7-2 and TRBJ1-2, with TRBD1 as a possible D gene (6 bases). CDR1 is SGHTA, CDR2 FQGNSA, per germline. The CDR3 extends over 15 amino acids. V dropped 6 bases and J dropped 8 bases, with 22 bases sitting between them. CDR3 bases: TGTGCCAGCAGTTTCACTCGGACAGACCGCTCCGGCTACACCTTC. Translated: CASSFTRTDRSGYTF.

Worth noting for this clone: Other DNA sequences in this sample translate to the same CDR3. The rearrangement joins TRBV27 to TRBJ1-2; TRBD1 aligns across 7 bases. The CDR3 consists of 13 residues. Germline loops: CDR1 MNHEY, CDR2 SMNVEV (reference sequence). With V trimmed by 6 bases and J by 4 bases, 5 bases remained unmatched. CDR3 bases: TGTGCCAGCAGCCTACAGGGGACCTATGGCTACACCTTC. Its translation is CASSLQGTYGYTF.

The chain couples TRBV5-1 to TRBJ2-4; possibly TRBD1 or TRBD2 for D (5 bases each). The CDR3 has 17 amino acids. With 2 bases removed from V and 6 bases from J, the gap between germline ends came to 21 bases. Looked up from germline, CDR1 is SGHRS and CDR2 is YFSETQ. As DNA, the CDR3 is TGCGCCAGCAGCTTATCATACGGGACCTTACGAACAAACATTCAGTACTTC. This codes for CASSLSYGTLRTNIQYF.

J is TRBJ2-2 and V is TRBV7-9; 10 bases are a match to TRBD1. Per the germline V gene, CDR1 is SEHNR and CDR2 is FQNEAQ (reference sequence). This CDR3 comprises 18 residues. Trimming cost V 10 bases and J 0 bases; bases outside gene matches: 14. This chain's CDR3 is CATSDRDRGMTNTGELFF. In DNA, the CDR3 is TGTGCCACCTCAGACCGGGACAGGGGTATGACGAACACCGGGGAGCTGTTTTTT.

To note about this clone: At one of its ends the junction is not consistent with the germline gene, which may arise from a read error. The chain employs TRBV5-1 and TRBJ1-5; D is perhaps TRBD1 (6 bases). Germline V CDR1 and CDR2: SGHRS, YFSETQ. The CDR3 is 15 residues long. The CDR3 sequence: CASSPGQQGNQPQHF. The CDR3 DNA is TGCGCCAGCAGCCCTGGACAGCAAGGGAATCAACCCCAGCATTTT.

The genes are TRBV7-2 and TRBJ1-1, with 7 bases identical to TRBD1. Germline V gene sequence: CDR1 SGHTA, CDR2 FQGNSA. There are 14 residues in the CDR3. J lost 0 bases, V lost 5 bases, and 3 bases had no gene match. The CDR3 region has the DNA TGTGCCAGCAGCCCAGGACAGGTGAACACTGAAGCTTTCTTT. This encodes CASSPGQVNTEAFF.

The chain combines TRBV11-1 with TRBJ1-1; D not certain. In germline, CDR1 is SGHAT, CDR2 FQDESV (reference sequence). The CDR3 has 13 residues. V lost 1 base, J lost 1 base, and 4 bases lay in between. The CDR3 loop reads CASSLGANTEAFF. Written as DNA, the CDR3 is TGTGCCAGCAGCTTAGGGGCGAACACTGAAGCTTTCTTT.

Worth noting for this clone: This same CDR3 is encoded by further DNA sequences in the sample. The J gene is TRBJ2-3, the V gene TRBV7-3; no definite D call. Per germline, CDR1 SGHTA and CDR2 FQGTGA. Trimming removed 2 bases from V and 4 bases from J, with 7 bases in between. The CDR3 sequence is 13 residues long. CDR3 coding DNA: TGTGCCAGCAGCTTAGGAAGCGCAGATACGCAGTATTTT. This sequence encodes CASSLGSADTQYF.

The V and J genes are TRBV5-1 and TRBJ2-2; D call uncertain. CDR3 length: 13 amino acids. The germline V gene has CDR1 SGHRS and CDR2 YFSETQ. Trimming cost V 4 bases and J 4 bases, with 8 bases left between them. The CDR3 protein is CASSRSGTGELFF. Here the CDR3 DNA reads TGCGCCAGCAGCAGGTCGGGCACCGGGGAGCTGTTTTTT.

The genes are TRBV5-1 and TRBJ2-5; 10 bases map to TRBD1. After removal of 3 bases from V and 5 bases from J, the junction contained 7 bases not matched to a gene. This CDR3 has 15 amino acids. CDR1 and CDR2 from the germline V gene are SGHRS and YFSETQ. The CDR3 spells CASSWRTGGEETQYF. CDR3 in DNA: TGCGCCAGCAGCTGGCGGACAGGGGGGGAGGAGACCCAGTACTTC.

The chain couples TRBV6-1 to TRBJ1-1, with D possibly TRBD1 on 6 matching bases. This CDR3 region has 14 residues. Germline CDR1 is MNHNS and CDR2 is SASEGT. V was clipped by 2 bases and J by 7 bases, with 14 bases between them. This CDR3 reads CASSEPDRLFEAFF. The DNA of the CDR3 is TGTGCCAGCAGTGAACCCGACAGGCTGTTTGAAGCTTTCTTT.

The V gene is TRBV5-4, the J gene TRBJ2-3; D is possibly TRBD2 (5 bases). Germline lookup yields CDR1 SGHNT and CDR2 YYREEE (reference sequence). The CDR3 spans 15 residues. Trimming pared 3 bases from V and 6 bases from J, leaving 17 bases between. Here the CDR3 reads CASSSFMGRRDTQYF. DNA of the CDR3: TGTGCCAGCAGCTCCTTTATGGGGAGACGGGATACGCAGTATTTT.